What follows describes a single T cell receptor (beta chain). It lacks a known antigen. This clone may be a read error of a much larger clone one base away. The data were obtained in a study of blood T cells in healthy people across ages (dated by TCRdb to 2014 to 2015). For the wider study: Template switching captured roughly one uniquely barcoded TCR beta cDNA molecule per two T cells in model experiments. Four age groups were formed from the donors: young (average about 16 years), middle-aged (roughly 38), aged (about 62) and long-lived (about 80). Donors of different ages were randomly distributed across sequencing lanes to avoid experimental bias. Age-related changes in TCR beta repertoire diversity were measured in the study by deep sequencing normalized with unique cDNA molecular identifiers. Two additional independent replicas of 1 million unique cDNA reads from the same blood draw were analyzed for two donors (one aged 18 to 30 and one aged 80 or older).

The library was produced with 5' RACE. The instrument was an Illumina HiSeq 2500. A second about 6 to 11 cycle PCR used a sample-barcoded 5' primer and a J-beta primer mix. A template-switch 5' adaptor carrying 12 random nucleotides introduced a unique molecular identifier onto each TCR beta cDNA molecule. Each sample yielded at least 3 million CDR3-containing paired-end reads. First-strand cDNA synthesis was performed from all RNA using the Mint cDNA synthesis kit, with priming by a TRBC-specific oligonucleotide. All cDNA was treated with uracil-DNA glycosylase and then went through a first 18-cycle PCR with the universal primers M1SS and BC2_uni_R. The source study handled its data this way. Each sample was normalized by randomly selecting 1 million high-quality reads, each carrying a distinct molecular identifier. Instead of being binned into consensus sequences, reads that shared molecular identifiers were thrown out. MiTCR, run with a Q25 quality threshold and the strictest error-elimination algorithm, handled CDR3 identification, clonotype clustering and error correction. A nonparametric unseen species model using Euler transformation provided a lower-bound estimate of total TCR beta diversity. TCRdb reprocessed the public reads (quality trimming at Q25 with fastp, clone calling with MiXCR) and kept in-frame beta chains. Each CDR3 protein gets just one entry, which takes the most common genes and DNA from the rows behind it. The V and J calls come from TCRdb's annotation, not from the publication. The sample table contains about 1.5 million distinct CDR3 sequences; only one count was recorded for approximately 39% of them. The ten largest clones capture over 3.5% of the sample.

Systemically healthy Caucasian individuals from Russia, approximately 39 in total and aged roughly 6 to 100 years, were included as donors. Each donor gave ten milliliters of peripheral blood, collected into EDTA-treated Vacutainer tubes. Ficoll-Paque density-gradient centrifugation was used to isolate PBMCs, with at least 6.5 million obtained per sample. Trizol reagent was used to extract total RNA from the PBMCs, yielding at least 5 micrograms per sample. For every donor, an aliquot of PBMCs went through flow cytometry to measure the percentages of naive CD45RAhigh/CD27high T cells. The paper as a whole reports these results and caveats: Because the CMV infection status of the donors was unknown, age-related changes in expanded clonotypes may potentially have been confounded. Bulk unsorted PBMC profiling prevented conclusive comparison of naive and antigen-experienced compartments. Estimates of total diversity from one million sequenced T cells were regarded as lower bounds and underestimates. The percentage of naive T cells measured by flow cytometry correlated strongly with observed TCR beta diversity. Compared with the aged group, the long-lived group had more naive CD4+ T cells, fewer expanded clones and increased TCR diversity, suggesting age selection. Observed TCR beta diversity per million T cells fell roughly linearly with age, and a significant reduction was already apparent by age approximately 41.

This clonotype was obtained from a woman aged 18 to 35 in good health. Sequencing used blood.

The nucleotide sequence is given as TGTGCCAGCCGCGACGCAGATACGCAGTATTTT. It translates as CASRDADTQYF. The rearrangement joined TRBV6-2 or TRBV6-3 to TRBJ2-3; the D gene lacks a confident call. The germline V gene gives CDR1 as MNHEY and CDR2 as SVGEGT. Cut back by 8 bases and 4 bases, the V and J ends lie 7 bases apart. The CDR3 has 11 amino acids, counting the end cysteine and phenylalanine. The only DNA kept is the CDR3, 33 bases in frame from the first base.